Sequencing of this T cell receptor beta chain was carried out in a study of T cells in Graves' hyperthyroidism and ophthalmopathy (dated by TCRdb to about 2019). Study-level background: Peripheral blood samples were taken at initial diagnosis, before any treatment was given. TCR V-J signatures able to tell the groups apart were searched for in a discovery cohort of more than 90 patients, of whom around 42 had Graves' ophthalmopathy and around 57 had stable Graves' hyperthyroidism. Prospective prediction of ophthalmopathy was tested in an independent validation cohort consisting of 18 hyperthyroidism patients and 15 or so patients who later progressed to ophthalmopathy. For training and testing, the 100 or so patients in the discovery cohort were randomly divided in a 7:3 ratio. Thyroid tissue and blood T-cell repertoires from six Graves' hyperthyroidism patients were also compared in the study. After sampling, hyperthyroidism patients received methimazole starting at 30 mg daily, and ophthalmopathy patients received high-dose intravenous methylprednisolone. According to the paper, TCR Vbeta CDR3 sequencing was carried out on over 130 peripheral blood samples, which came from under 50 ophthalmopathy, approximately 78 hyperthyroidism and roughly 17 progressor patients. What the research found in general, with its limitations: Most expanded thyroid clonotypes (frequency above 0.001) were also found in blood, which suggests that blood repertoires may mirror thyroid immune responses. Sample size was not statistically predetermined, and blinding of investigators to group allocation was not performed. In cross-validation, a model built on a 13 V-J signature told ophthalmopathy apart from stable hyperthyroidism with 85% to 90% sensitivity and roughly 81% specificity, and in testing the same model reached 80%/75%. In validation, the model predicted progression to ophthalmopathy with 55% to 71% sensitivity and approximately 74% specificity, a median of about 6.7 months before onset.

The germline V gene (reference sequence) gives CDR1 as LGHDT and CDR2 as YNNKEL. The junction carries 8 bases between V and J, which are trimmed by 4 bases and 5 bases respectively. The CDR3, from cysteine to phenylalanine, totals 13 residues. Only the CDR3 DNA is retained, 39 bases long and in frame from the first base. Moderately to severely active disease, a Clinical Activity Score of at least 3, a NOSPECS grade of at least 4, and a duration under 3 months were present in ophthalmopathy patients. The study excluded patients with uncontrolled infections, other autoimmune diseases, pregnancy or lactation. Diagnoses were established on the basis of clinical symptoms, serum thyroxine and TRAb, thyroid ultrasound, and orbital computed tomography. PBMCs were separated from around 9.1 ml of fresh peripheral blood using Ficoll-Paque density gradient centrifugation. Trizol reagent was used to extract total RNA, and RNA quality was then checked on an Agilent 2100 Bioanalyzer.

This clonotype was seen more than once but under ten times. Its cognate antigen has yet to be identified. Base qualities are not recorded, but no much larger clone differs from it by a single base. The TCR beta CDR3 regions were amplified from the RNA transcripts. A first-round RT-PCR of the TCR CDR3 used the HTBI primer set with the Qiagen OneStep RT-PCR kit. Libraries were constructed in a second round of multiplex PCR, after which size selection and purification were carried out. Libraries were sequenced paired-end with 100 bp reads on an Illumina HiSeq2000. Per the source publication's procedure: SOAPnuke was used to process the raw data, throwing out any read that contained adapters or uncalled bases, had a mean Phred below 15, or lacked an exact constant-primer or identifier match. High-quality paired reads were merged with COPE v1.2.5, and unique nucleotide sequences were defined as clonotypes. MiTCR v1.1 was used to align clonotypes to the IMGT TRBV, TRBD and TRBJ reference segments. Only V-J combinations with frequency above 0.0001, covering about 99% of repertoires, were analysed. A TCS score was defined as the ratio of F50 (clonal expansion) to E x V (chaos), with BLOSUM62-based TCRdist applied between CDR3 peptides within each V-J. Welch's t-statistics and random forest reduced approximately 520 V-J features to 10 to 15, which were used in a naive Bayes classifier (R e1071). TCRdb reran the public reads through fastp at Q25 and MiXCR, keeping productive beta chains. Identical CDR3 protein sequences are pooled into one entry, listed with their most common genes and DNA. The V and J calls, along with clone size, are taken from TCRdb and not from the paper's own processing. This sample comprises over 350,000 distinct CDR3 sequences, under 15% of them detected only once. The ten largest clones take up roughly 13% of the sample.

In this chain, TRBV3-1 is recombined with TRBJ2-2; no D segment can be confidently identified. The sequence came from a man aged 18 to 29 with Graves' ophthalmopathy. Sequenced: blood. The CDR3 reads CASSPPETGELFF. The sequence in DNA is TGTGCCAGCAGCCCCCCAGAAACCGGGGAGCTGTTTTTT.